The 30 T cell receptor beta chains below were found in one sample sequenced in a study of spatial heterogeneity in lung cancer. Using its own MiXCR run on the 5' RACE reads, TCRdb lists one record per CDR3 protein. The table shows tens of thousands of distinct CDR3 sequences, with under 11% occurring only once. Sample time point: blood at routine non-recurrence follow-up after resection. The specimen was PBMCs, collected at follow-up. The receptor source for this set is a female donor with early-stage non-small cell lung cancer.

This clonotype was recorded at least ten times. This chain connects TRBV11-2 to TRBJ2-7; TRBD1 matches at 7 bases. The CDR3 runs 14 residues. V trimming: 1 base; J trimming: 6 bases; junction bases outside the gene matches: 6. Germline V gene sequence: CDR1 SGHAT, CDR2 FQNNGV. The CDR3 DNA reads TGTGCCAGCAGCTTAGCAATAGGGGGCGGCGAGCAGTACTTC. It translates to CASSLAIGGGEQYF.

This clonotype was found a few times. The chain carries TRBV10-3 and TRBJ2-2; D could derive from TRBD1 or TRBD2 (5 bases each). The CDR3 is 15 residues long. V was clipped by 6 bases and J by 1 base, with 12 bases between them. Germline V gene sequence: CDR1 ENHRY, CDR2 SYGVKD. CDR3 nucleotides: TGTGCCATCAGCCCCCTTGGGGGGAACACCGGGGAGCTGTTTTTT. Amino acids: CAISPLGGNTGELFF.

The sample holds many counts of this clonotype. The chain recombines TRBV2 with TRBJ2-3, with 13 bases fitting TRBD2. The V segment lost 4 bases and the J segment 2 bases; nucleotides outside the gene matches: 3. This CDR3 has 16 residues. CDR1 and CDR2 (germline): SNHLY, FYNNEI. The DNA for the CDR3 is TGTGCCAGCAGTGGGGGACTAGCGGGGCCCACAGATACGCAGTATTTT. This encodes CASSGGLAGPTDTQYF.

The genes are TRBV7-2 and TRBJ2-1; TRBD2 agrees at 10 bases. Germline V gene lookup returns CDR1 SGHTA and CDR2 FQGNSA. V was pared by 2 bases and J by 9 bases, with 4 bases of the junction left unmatched. The CDR3 spans 14 residues. The CDR3 reads CASSLSSGGIEQFF. The CDR3 bases are TGTGCCAGCAGCTTATCTAGCGGGGGAATTGAGCAGTTCTTC.

There are a few counts of this clonotype. The chain carries TRBV7-2 and TRBJ1-1, with D maybe TRBD1 (5 bases). This CDR3 has 16 residues. Between the trimmed V and J ends, which lost 5 bases and 5 bases, there was a span of 21 bases. Germline loops: CDR1 SGHTA, CDR2 FQGNSA. The CDR3 loop reads CASSPWGDTVRTEAFF. CDR3 nucleotide sequence: TGTGCCAGCAGCCCATGGGGCGACACCGTCAGGACTGAAGCTTTCTTT.

V gene TRBV28 combines with J gene TRBJ1-5, with D tentatively TRBD1 (5 bases). Germline V CDR1 and CDR2: MDHEN, SYDVKM. The CDR3 is 14 amino acids. The germline V and J ends were trimmed by 3 bases and 7 bases, with 13 bases remaining between them. CDR3 DNA sequence: TGTGCCAGCAGTTTGGGGCAGGTCGAACAGCCCCAGCATTTT. Encoded protein: CASSLGQVEQPQHF. The full variable domain, in which reference TRBV28 and TRBJ1-5 provide the parts outside the CDR3, is DVKVTQSSRYLVKRTGEKVFLECVQDMDHENMFWYRQDPGLGLRLIYFSYDVKMKEKGDIPEGYSVSREKKERFSLILESASTNQTSMYLCASSLGQVEQPQHFGDGTRLSIL.

This clonotype was recorded at least ten times. This chain uses TRBV12-3 or TRBV12-4 with TRBJ2-7, with TRBD1 matching over 9 bases. The CDR3 runs 14 residues. Trimming took 3 bases from V and 6 from J; bases not matched to a gene: 6. This CDR3 reads CASSFTGQGSEQYF. In DNA, the CDR3 is TGTGCCAGCAGTTTCACGGGACAGGGCTCCGAGCAGTACTTC.

Many counts were recorded for this clonotype. The chain combines TRBV5-4 with TRBJ2-2; TRBD1 aligns across 7 bases. Trimming cost V 3 bases and J 6 bases; bases outside gene matches: 8. The CDR3 totals 15 residues. Germline loops: CDR1 SGHNT, CDR2 YYREEE (reference sequence). The CDR3 DNA reads as TGTGCCAGCAGCTCCGGAGACAGGGTGGCCGGGGAGCTGTTTTTT. Translation gives CASSSGDRVAGELFF.

This clonotype was seen a handful of times. This chain links TRBV18 with TRBJ2-2; D is possibly TRBD1 (6 bases). Germline V gives CDR1 KGHSH, CDR2 LQKENI. Trimming stripped 3 bases from V and 1 base from J, with 9 bases between. There are 15 residues in the CDR3. CDR3 sequence reads: CASSPMGQNTGELFF. The CDR3 DNA reads TGTGCCAGCTCACCTATGGGACAGAACACCGGGGAGCTGTTTTTT.

As for this clonotype: One junction end disagrees with the germline gene, perhaps due to a read error. This rearrangement joins TRBV6-2 or TRBV6-3 to TRBJ2-3, with 10 bases fitting TRBD2. Germline V gene sequence: CDR1 MNHEY, CDR2 SVGEGT. The CDR3 length is 13 residues. This CDR3 reads CASSPTAGTSVHF. The CDR3 nucleotides read TGTGCCAGCAGTCCCACCGCCGGGACTAGCGTGCATTTT.

This clonotype has a count of ten or more. This chain uses TRBV29-1 with TRBJ2-7, with a tentative D call TRBD1 (6 bases). CDR1 is SQVTM and CDR2 is ANQGSEA in the germline V gene. Trimming left V 2 bases short and J 0 bases short, with 8 bases between. The CDR3 sequence is 13 residues long. The DNA of the CDR3 is TGCAGCGTTGAACAGGGGAGCTCCTACGAGCAGTACTTC. The encoded protein is CSVEQGSSYEQYF.

This clonotype showed up many times. The V gene is TRBV6-2 or TRBV6-3, the J gene TRBJ2-7, with 7 bases aligning to TRBD1. V lost 5 bases and J lost 6; bases outside the gene matches: 4. Germline loops: CDR1 MNHEY, CDR2 SVGEGT. There are 12 residues in the CDR3. The CDR3 is CASSIGTVEQYF. DNA of the CDR3: TGTGCCAGCAGTATAGGGACAGTCGAGCAGTACTTC.

This clonotype was counted between two and nine times. The rearrangement joins TRBV7-9 to TRBJ2-1; perhaps TRBD1 as D (6 bases). Looked up from germline, CDR1 is SEHNR and CDR2 is FQNEAQ (reference sequence). The CDR3 is 15 residues long. V was pared by 5 bases and J by 9 bases, with 20 bases between. DNA of the CDR3: TGTGCCAGCAGCGCCCGCCACAGGGAAGGCGTTGAGCAGTTCTTC. Translation gives CASSARHREGVEQFF.

In its sample, this clonotype was seen a few times. The chain carries TRBV29-1 and TRBJ1-2; 10 bases are a match to TRBD1. J was trimmed by 4 bases and V by 5 bases; bases with no gene match: 10. Germline-derived CDR1 and CDR2 are SQVTM and ANQGSEA. This CDR3 is 15 amino acids long. The CDR3 coding sequence is TGCAGCGTTACCCCGGGACAGGGGATACTCTATGGCTACACCTTC. It specifies CSVTPGQGILYGYTF.

This clonotype has only a few counts. The V gene is TRBV28, the J gene TRBJ1-2; maybe TRBD1 (6 bases). Germline V gives CDR1 MDHEN, CDR2 SYDVKM. The CDR3 is 13 residues long. With 1 base removed from V and 6 bases from J, the gap between germline ends came to 9 bases. CDR3 nucleotides: TGTGCCAGCAGTTTATCAGGGGATCATGGCTACACCTTC. Translation: CASSLSGDHGYTF.

The chain links TRBV14 to TRBJ1-2, with 8 positions matching TRBD1. The V gene's germline CDR1 is SGHDN and CDR2 FVKESK. V was clipped by 6 bases and J by 8 bases; unmatched bases: 8. This CDR3 comprises 13 residues. The CDR3 protein is CASSLDRGYGYTF. CDR3 nucleotides: TGTGCCAGCAGTCTAGACAGGGGTTACGGCTACACCTTC.

By share of the sample, this clonotype is medium-sized. This chain joins TRBV6-2 or TRBV6-3 and TRBJ1-1; D may be TRBD1 (6 bases). CDR3 length: 15 residues. Trimming took 4 bases from V and 5 from J, leaving 17 bases between them. Germline V gene sequence: CDR1 MNHEY, CDR2 SVGEGT. The DNA for the CDR3 is TGTGCCAGCAGTTTACAACAGGGATCGAGGACTGAAGCTTTCTTT. Its protein is CASSLQQGSRTEAFF.

This clonotype was recorded at least ten times. The V gene is TRBV2, the J gene TRBJ2-1; the match to TRBD2 covers 12 bases. Germline trimming cut 6 bases from V and 7 bases from J; bases unmatched to any gene: 7. The germline CDR1 and CDR2 sequences are SNHLY and FYNNEI. The CDR3 length is 15 residues. CDR3: CASSPTSGGWNEQFF. The CDR3 coding sequence is TGTGCCAGCAGCCCGACTAGCGGGGGATGGAATGAGCAGTTCTTC.

This clonotype was recorded once. This sequence joins TRBV19 and TRBJ2-3; 7 bases line up with TRBD1. Germline assignment: CDR1 LNHDA and CDR2 SQIVND (reference sequence). CDR3 length: 14 residues. The ends lost 7 bases at V and 2 bases at J; junction bases unmatched: 6. This CDR3 is CASTRTGYTDTQYF. The CDR3 coding sequence is TGTGCCAGTACCCGGACAGGTTACACAGATACGCAGTATTTT. Together with reference TRBV19 and TRBJ2-3, the CDR3 gives the full variable domain: DGGITQSPKYLFRKEGQNVTLSCEQNLNHDAMYWYRQDPGQGLRLIYYSQIVNDFQKGDIAEGYSVSREKKESFPLTVTSAQKNPTAFYLCASTRTGYTDTQYFGPGTRLTVL.

The rearrangement uses TRBV19 and TRBJ2-1; 10 positions match TRBD1. Germline V gives CDR1 LNHDA, CDR2 SQIVND (reference sequence). CDR3 length: 15 residues. Germline trimming cut 1 base from V and 6 bases from J; bases unmatched to any gene: 3. The CDR3 nucleotides read TGTGCCAGTAGTATAGGACAGGGGGCGGGCAATGAGCAGTTCTTC. Encoded protein: CASSIGQGAGNEQFF.

Comment on this clonotype: Its ends do not fully match the called genes, so a read error is possible. The gene calls are TRBV2 and TRBJ2-7, with D perhaps matching TRBD2 (5 bases). The V gene's germline CDR1 is SNHLY and CDR2 FYNNEI. This CDR3 is built from 11 residues. The CDR3 protein is CASREAAEQYF. DNA of the CDR3: TGTGCCAGCAGGGAAGCGGCCGAGCAGTACTTC.

V gene TRBV29-1 combines with J gene TRBJ2-2; D may be TRBD1 (5 bases). Germline V gene lookup returns CDR1 SQVTM and CDR2 ANQGSEA. Trimming shortened V by 7 bases and J by 4 bases, and 7 bases separated the two germline ends. The CDR3 length is 11 residues. The CDR3, as DNA: TGCAGCGCAGGGTCCACCGGGGAGCTGTTTTTT. Translating it yields CSAGSTGELFF.

The J gene is TRBJ2-2, the V gene TRBV2; 10 bases are shared with TRBD2. CDR1 is SNHLY, CDR2 FYNNEI, per germline. The CDR3 runs 15 residues. Trimming removed 1 base from V and 6 bases from J; junction bases left unmatched: 2. The CDR3: CASSEGLAGAGELFF. The CDR3, as DNA: TGTGCCAGCAGTGAAGGGCTAGCGGGGGCCGGGGAGCTGTTTTTT. Filled out from reference TRBV2 and TRBJ2-2, the complete variable domain reads EPEVTQTPSHQVTQMGQEVILRCVPISNHLYFYWYRQILGQKVEFLVSFYNNEISEKSEIFDDQFSVERPDGSNFTLKIRSTKLEDSAMYFCASSEGLAGAGELFFGEGSRLTVL.

This clonotype was detected ten times or more. The genes are TRBV18 and TRBJ2-1; D could derive from TRBD1 or TRBD2 (5 bases each). CDR3 length equals 15 residues. The V gene lost 2 bases and the J gene lost 5 bases, with 13 bases spanning the gap. The V gene's germline CDR1 is KGHSH and CDR2 LQKENI. CDR3 sequence (DNA): TGTGCCAGCTCACCAGCAGGGACCCCTAACAATGAGCAGTTCTTC. Translation: CASSPAGTPNNEQFF.

This clonotype was counted only a few times. The V gene is TRBV5-1, the J gene TRBJ1-1; D unclear. This CDR3 spans 14 amino acids. The V end was cut by 4 bases, the J end by 5 bases, with 15 bases between. Looked up from germline, CDR1 is SGHRS and CDR2 is YFSETQ. The CDR3 protein is CASSPDDTRTEAFF. In DNA, the CDR3 is TGCGCCAGCAGCCCCGACGACACTCGGACTGAAGCTTTCTTT.

The V and J genes are TRBV4-1 and TRBJ2-7; either TRBD1 or TRBD2 may supply D (5 bases each). The CDR3 runs 15 residues. CDR1 is MGHRA, CDR2 YSYEKL, per germline. Deletions cut 4 bases from V and 8 bases from J, with 21 bases between. DNA for the CDR3: TGCGCCAGCAGCCGAGCCGGGACCTCGCAAAAAAAGCAGTACTTC. Translated, it gives CASSRAGTSQKKQYF.

This clonotype was seen only a few times. V is TRBV5-1 and J is TRBJ1-3, with 7 positions matching TRBD1. Trimming cost V 0 bases and J 0 bases; bases outside gene matches: 6. The CDR3 consists of 17 residues. Germline CDR1 SGHRS, CDR2 YFSETQ. This CDR3 reads CASSLGQGRPSGNTIYF. CDR3 sequence (DNA): TGCGCCAGCAGCTTGGGACAGGGTCGACCCTCTGGAAACACCATATATTTT.

As for this clonotype: This may arise from a read error, as a much more abundant clone is one base away. The chain has TRBV11-2 and TRBJ2-1, with 8 bases that match TRBD2. Per germline, CDR1 SGHAT and CDR2 FQNNGV. This CDR3 has 14 amino acids. CDR3 sequence reads: CANSSPRLASEQFF. Written as DNA, the CDR3 is TGTGCCAACAGCTCCCCCCGACTAGCGTCTGAGCAGTTCTTC. Together with reference TRBV11-2 and TRBJ2-1, the CDR3 gives the full variable domain: EAGVAQSPRYKIIEKRQSVAFWCNPISGHATLYWYQQILGQGPKLLIQFQNNGVVDDSQLPKDRFSAERLKGVDSTLKIQPAKLEDSAVYLCANSSPRLASEQFFGPGTRLTVL.

This clonotype was picked up many times. The chain carries TRBV29-1 and TRBJ1-1; no clear D gene. Germline-derived CDR1 and CDR2 are SQVTM and ANQGSEA. The ends were cut back, 4 bases at V and 1 base at J, with 13 bases in the middle. This CDR3 spans 14 amino acids. CDR3 residues: CSVALGGANTEAFF. Here the CDR3 DNA reads TGCAGCGTTGCCCTTGGTGGAGCGAACACTGAAGCTTTCTTT. Combining the CDR3 with reference TRBV29-1 and TRBJ1-1 gives the whole variable domain SAVISQKPSRDICQRGTSLTIQCQVDSQVTMMFWYRQQPGQSLTLIATANQGSEATYESGFVIDKFPISRPNLTFSTLTVSNMSPEDSSIYLCSVALGGANTEAFFGQGTRLTVV.

As DNA, the CDR3 is TGTGCCAGCAGAGGTAGTAGCGGGGGGGAATCCTACGAGCAGTACTTC. It codes for CASRGSSGGESYEQYF. V and J are TRBV2 and TRBJ2-7; TRBD2 matches 11 bases. The CDR3 is 16 amino acids. CDR1 is SNHLY, CDR2 FYNNEI, per germline. The V and J ends lost 6 bases and 1 base, in that order; junction bases with no gene match: 8.